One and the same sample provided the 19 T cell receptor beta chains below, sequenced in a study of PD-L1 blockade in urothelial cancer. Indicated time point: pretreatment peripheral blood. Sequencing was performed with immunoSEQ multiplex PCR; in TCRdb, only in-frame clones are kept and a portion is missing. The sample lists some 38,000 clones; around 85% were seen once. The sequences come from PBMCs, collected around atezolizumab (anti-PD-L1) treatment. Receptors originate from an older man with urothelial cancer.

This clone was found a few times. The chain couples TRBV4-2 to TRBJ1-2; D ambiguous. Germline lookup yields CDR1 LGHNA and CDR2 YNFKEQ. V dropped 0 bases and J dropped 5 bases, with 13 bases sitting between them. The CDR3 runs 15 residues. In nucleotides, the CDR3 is TGTGCCAGCAGCCAAGATTGGGAGGGCCTATATGGCTACACCTTC. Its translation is CASSQDWEGLYGYTF.

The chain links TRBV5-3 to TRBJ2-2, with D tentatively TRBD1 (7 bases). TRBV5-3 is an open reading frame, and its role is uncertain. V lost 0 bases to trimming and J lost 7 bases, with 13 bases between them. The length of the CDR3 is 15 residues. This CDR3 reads CARSLDRGGNGELFF. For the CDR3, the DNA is TGTGCCAGAAGCTTGGACAGGGGCGGGAACGGGGAGCTGTTTTTT.

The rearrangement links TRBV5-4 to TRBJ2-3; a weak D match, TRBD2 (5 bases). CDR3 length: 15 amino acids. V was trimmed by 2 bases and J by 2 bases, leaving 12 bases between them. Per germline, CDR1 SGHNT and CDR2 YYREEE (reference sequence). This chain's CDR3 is CASSLFGLLTDTQYF. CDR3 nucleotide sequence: TGTGCCAGCAGCTTATTTGGACTCCTCACAGATACGCAGTATTTT.

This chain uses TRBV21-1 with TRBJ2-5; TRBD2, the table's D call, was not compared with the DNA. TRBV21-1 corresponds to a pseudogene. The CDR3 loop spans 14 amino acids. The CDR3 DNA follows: TGTGCCAGCCTTCCGATGAGGGCCTGGGAGACCCAGTACTTC. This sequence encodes CASLPMRAWETQYF.

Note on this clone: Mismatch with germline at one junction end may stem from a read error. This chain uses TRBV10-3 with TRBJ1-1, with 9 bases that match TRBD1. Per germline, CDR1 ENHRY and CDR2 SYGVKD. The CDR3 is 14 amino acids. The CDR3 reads CAITEGQGNTEAFF. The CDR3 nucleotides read TGTGCCATCACTGAGGGACAGGGGAACACTGAAGCTTTCTTT.

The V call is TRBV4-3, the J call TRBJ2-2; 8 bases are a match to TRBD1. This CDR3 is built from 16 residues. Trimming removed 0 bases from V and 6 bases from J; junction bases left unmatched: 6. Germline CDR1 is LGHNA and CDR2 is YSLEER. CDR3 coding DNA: TGCGCCAGCAGCCAAGATTTCAGGGGGCTAGCCGGGGAGCTGTTTTTT. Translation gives CASSQDFRGLAGELFF.

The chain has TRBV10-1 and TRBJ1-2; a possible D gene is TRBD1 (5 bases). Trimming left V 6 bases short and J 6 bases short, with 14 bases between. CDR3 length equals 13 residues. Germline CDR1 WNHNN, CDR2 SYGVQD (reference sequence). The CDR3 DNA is TGCGCCAGCAGCCCCGGGGGGACGAATGGCTACACCTTC. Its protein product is CASSPGGTNGYTF.

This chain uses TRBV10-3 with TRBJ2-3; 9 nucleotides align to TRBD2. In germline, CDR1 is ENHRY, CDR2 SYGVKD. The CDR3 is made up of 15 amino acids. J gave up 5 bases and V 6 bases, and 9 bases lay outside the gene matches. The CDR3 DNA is TGTGCCATCAGGAGCGGGAGGCTCAGGGAAGATACGCAGTATTTT. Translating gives CAIRSGRLREDTQYF.

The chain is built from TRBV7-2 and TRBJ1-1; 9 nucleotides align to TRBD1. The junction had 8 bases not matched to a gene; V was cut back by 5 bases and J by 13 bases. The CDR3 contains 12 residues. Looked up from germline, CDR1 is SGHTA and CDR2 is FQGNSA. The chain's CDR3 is CASSPGTGMVFF. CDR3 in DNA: TGTGCCAGCAGCCCTGGGACAGGGATGGTTTTCTTT.

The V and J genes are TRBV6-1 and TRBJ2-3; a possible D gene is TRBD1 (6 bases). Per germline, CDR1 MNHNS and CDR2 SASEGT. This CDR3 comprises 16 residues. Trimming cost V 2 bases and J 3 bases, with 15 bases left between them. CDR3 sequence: CASSERQGLPTDTQYF. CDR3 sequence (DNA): TGTGCCAGCAGTGAAAGGCAGGGGCTCCCTACAGATACGCAGTATTTT.

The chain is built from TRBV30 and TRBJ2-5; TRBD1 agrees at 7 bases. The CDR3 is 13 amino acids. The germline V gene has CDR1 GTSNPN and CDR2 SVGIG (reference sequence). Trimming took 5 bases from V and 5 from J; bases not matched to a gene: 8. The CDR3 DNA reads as TGTGCCTGGGGGGACAGAAGGTATGAGACCCAGTACTTC. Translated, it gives CAWGDRRYETQYF.

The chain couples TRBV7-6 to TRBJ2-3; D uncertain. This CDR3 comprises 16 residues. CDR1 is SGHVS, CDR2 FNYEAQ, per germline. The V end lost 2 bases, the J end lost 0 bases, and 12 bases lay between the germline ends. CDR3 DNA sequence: TGTGCCAGCAGCTTAAGATCACGGTCTAGCACAGATACGCAGTATTTT. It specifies CASSLRSRSSTDTQYF.

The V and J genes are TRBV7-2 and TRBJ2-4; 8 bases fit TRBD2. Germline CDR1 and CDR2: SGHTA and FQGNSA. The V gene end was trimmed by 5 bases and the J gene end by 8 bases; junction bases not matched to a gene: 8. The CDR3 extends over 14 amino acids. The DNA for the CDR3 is TGTGCCAGCAGCATACCGGGAGGGGGGGACATTCAGTACTTC. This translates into CASSIPGGGDIQYF.

The CDR3 coding sequence is TGCAGCGCCGTGGGGGACAGAACTGAAGCTTTCTTT. This gives the protein CSAVGDRTEAFF. The chain carries TRBV29-1 and TRBJ1-1; the match to TRBD1 covers 7 bases. The junction had 7 bases not matched to a gene; V was cut back by 7 bases and J by 5 bases. This CDR3 has 12 residues. Germline V gene lookup returns CDR1 SQVTM and CDR2 ANQGSEA.

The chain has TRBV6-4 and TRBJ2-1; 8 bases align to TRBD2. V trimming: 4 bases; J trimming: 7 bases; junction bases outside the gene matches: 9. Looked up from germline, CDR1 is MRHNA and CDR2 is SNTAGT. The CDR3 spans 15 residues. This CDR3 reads CASSGEAGVGNEQFF. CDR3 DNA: TGTGCCAGCAGTGGGGAAGCGGGAGTCGGTAATGAGCAGTTCTTC.

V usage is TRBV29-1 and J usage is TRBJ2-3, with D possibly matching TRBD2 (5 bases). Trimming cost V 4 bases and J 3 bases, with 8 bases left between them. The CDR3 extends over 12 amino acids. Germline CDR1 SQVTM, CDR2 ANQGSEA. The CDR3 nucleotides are TGCAGCGTTGGGCCGGGAACAGATACGCAGTATTTT. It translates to CSVGPGTDTQYF.

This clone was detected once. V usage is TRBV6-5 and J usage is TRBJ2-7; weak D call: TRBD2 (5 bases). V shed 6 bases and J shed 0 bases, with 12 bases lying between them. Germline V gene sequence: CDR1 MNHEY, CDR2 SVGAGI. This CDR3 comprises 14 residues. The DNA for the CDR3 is TGTGCCAGCAGCCCGGGGTGGTCCTCCTACGAGCAGTACTTC. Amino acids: CASSPGWSSYEQYF.

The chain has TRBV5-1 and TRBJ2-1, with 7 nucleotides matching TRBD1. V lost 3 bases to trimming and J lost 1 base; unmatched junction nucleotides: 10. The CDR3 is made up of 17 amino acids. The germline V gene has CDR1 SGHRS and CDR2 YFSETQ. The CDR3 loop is CASSSSPDRASYNEQFF. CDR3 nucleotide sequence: TGCGCCAGCAGCTCTTCTCCCGACAGGGCGTCCTACAATGAGCAGTTCTTC.

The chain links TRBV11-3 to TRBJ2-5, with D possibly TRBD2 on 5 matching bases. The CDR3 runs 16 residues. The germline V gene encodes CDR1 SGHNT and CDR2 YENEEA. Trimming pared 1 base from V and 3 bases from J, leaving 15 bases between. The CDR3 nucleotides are TGTGCCAGCAGCTTAGGGCTTATAGGAGGAAAAGAGACCCAGTACTTC. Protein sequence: CASSLGLIGGKETQYF.